This T cell receptor (beta chain) was obtained from a study of identical twins. V lost 7 bases and J lost 7, with 14 bases in between. The CDR3 runs 13 residues. The germline gives CDR1 SNHLY, CDR2 FYNNEI. TCRdb used MiXCR to reprocess the 5' RACE reads, holding one entry per CDR3 protein. The repertoire holds fewer than 550,000 distinct CDR3 sequences, roughly 15% seen once, with roughly 0.44% in the top ten. The sample was also reused in another study, on yellow fever vaccine responses in identical twins.

The source is a woman between 18 and 30 years old in good health. This chain links TRBV2 with TRBJ1-5; TRBD1 is a possible D gene (6 bases). The specimen sequenced was CD4+ T cells sorted from blood. The CDR3 bases are TGTGCCAGCACATGGGACATTGAACAGCCCCAGCATTTT. Translating gives CASTWDIEQPQHF.